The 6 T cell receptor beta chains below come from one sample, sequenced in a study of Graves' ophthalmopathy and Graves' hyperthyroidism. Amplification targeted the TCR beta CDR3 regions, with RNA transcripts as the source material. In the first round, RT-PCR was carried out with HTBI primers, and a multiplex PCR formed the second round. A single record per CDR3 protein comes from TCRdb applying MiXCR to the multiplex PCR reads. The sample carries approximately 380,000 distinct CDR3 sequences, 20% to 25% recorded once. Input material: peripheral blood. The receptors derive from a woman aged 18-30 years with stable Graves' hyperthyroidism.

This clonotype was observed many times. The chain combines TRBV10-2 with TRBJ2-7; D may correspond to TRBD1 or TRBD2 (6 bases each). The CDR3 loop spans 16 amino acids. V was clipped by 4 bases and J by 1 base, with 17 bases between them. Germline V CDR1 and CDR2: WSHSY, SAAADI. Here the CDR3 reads CASSGSGGLRSYEQYF. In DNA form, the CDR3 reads TGCGCCAGCAGTGGAAGTGGGGGGCTTCGGTCCTACGAGCAGTACTTC.

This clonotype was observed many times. CDR3 protein: CASSSGPTGTQYF. For the CDR3, the DNA is TGTGCCAGCAGCTCGGGACCGACCGGGACCCAGTACTTC. This chain connects TRBV5-4 to TRBJ2-5, with D perhaps assigned TRBD1 or TRBD2 (5 bases each). Germline CDR1 reads SGHNT; CDR2 reads YYREEE (reference sequence). This CDR3 has 13 residues. The ends were cut back, 3 bases at V and 7 bases at J, with 13 bases in the middle.

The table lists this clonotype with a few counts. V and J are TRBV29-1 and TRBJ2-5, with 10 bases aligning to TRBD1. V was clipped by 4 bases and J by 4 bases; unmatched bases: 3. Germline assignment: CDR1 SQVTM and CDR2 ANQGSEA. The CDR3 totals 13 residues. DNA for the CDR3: TGCAGCGTTGGGACAGGGGGAAGAGAGACCCAGTACTTC. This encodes CSVGTGGRETQYF.

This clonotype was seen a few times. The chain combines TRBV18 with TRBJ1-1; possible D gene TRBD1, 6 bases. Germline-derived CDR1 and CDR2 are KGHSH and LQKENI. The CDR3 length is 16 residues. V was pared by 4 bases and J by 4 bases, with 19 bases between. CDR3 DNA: TGTGCCAGCTCACGACTCCAGACAGGAGGGAGCACTGAAGCTTTCTTT. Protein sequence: CASSRLQTGGSTEAFF.

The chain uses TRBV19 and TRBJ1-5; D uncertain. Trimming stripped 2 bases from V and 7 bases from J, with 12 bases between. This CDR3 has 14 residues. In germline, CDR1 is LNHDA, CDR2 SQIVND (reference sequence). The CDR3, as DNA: TGTGCCAGTAGTATAACCGGGATGGACCAGCCCCAGCATTTT. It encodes CASSITGMDQPQHF.

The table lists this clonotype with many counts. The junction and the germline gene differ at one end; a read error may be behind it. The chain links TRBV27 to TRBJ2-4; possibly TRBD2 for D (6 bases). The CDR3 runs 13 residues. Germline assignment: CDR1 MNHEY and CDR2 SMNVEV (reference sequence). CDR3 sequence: CASSFGGWGIKYF. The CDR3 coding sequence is TGTGCCAGCAGTTTTGGAGGGTGGGGCATTAAGTACTTC.